The 21 T cell receptor delta chains below all came from one sample that was sequenced in a study of γδ T cells in repeated Plasmodium falciparum infection. TCRdb re-called clones from the multiplex PCR reads via CATT. The data show tens of thousands of delta-chain clones, over 1.1% seen once. Vgamma9/Vdelta2+ and Vdelta2-negative gammadelta T cells were flow-sorted from PBMC for bulk sequencing. The sequenced sample was gamma-delta T cells from blood. These receptors were collected from a pool of human donors (malaria-infected and uninfected, not separated).

In its sample, this clone was seen a few times. TCRdb's protein, taken from a much larger clone, differs from this DNA's translation at residue 8, likely owing to a read error; the protein displayed comes from the DNA. The genes are TRDV2 and TRDJ3, with a possible D match to TRDD3 (6 bases). The J gene, left out of TCRdb, was set here by checking the DNA against germline. The CDR3 has 18 residues. V was pared by 0 bases and J by 0 bases, with 11 bases between. Germline V CDR1 and CDR2: GEAIGNYY, EKD. This CDR3 is CACDTWGPSSWDTRQMFF. The CDR3 coding sequence is TGTGCCTGTGACACCTGGGGGCCGAGCTCCTGGGACACCCGACAGATGTTTTTC.

CDR3 bases: TGTGCCTGTGACACTGGGGGATACGAAATGGGGGATAAAGGCACCGATAAACTCATCTTT. Translated, it gives CACDTGGYEMGDKGTDKLIF. V gene TRDV2 combines with J gene TRDJ1, with 11 bases identical to TRDD3. No J gene was available from TCRdb, and it was assigned here by a germline match of the DNA. Germline loops: CDR1 GEAIGNYY, CDR2 EKD. The CDR3 runs 20 residues. V dropped 1 base and J dropped 1; count of bases not matched to a gene: 16.

This clone was seen a handful of times. Possible read error: a much larger clone is one base away. The same CDR3 arises from other DNA sequences in this sample as well. The gene calls are TRDV1 and TRDJ1, with TRDD3 identical over 11 bases. From germline, CDR1 is TSWWSYY and CDR2 QGS. The CDR3 is 19 residues long. This CDR3 is CALGERSPVGDTRTDKLIF. The CDR3, as DNA: TGCGCTCTTGGGGAACGAAGCCCCGTGGGGGATACGAGGACCGATAAACTCATCTTT.

Only a few counts were recorded for this clone. A single base is all that separates this from a far larger clone, so a read error is likely. Within the sample, other DNA sequences also encode this same CDR3. The chain has TRDV2 and TRDJ3; 9 bases agree with TRDD3. Here the J gene was assigned by germline matching of the DNA, as TCRdb has none. The germline gives CDR1 GEAIGNYY, CDR2 EKD. CDR3 size: 22 residues. The CDR3 DNA reads TGCGCCTGTGACACCGGACAACTGGGGGACCCGAGAACGTACTGGGACACCCGACAGATGTTTTTC. This translates into CACDTGQLGDPRTYWDTRQMFF.

This clone was seen a few times. TCRdb's listed protein matches a much larger clone and diverges from this DNA's translation at residue 5, likely through a read error; the protein shown comes from the DNA. The chain links TRDV1 to TRDJ1; unclear D gene. Germline lookup yields CDR1 TSWWSYY and CDR2 QGS. V lost 4 bases to trimming and J lost 0 bases, with 9 bases between them. This CDR3 spans 14 amino acids. CDR3 sequence (DNA): TGTGCTCTTGGGGCCCCCCGGGACACCGATAAACTCATCTTT. Protein: CALGAPRDTDKLIF.

This clone was found a few times. A read error likely explains why the TCRdb protein, taken from a much larger clone, differs from this DNA's translation at residue 5; the protein shown is translated from the DNA. J is TRDJ1 and V is TRDV1, with 8 bases fitting TRDD2. The J gene, absent from TCRdb, was called here by matching the DNA to germline. Trimming cost V 4 bases and J 3 bases; bases outside gene matches: 19. CDR3 length: 19 amino acids. Germline CDR1 TSWWSYY, CDR2 QGS. The CDR3 here is CALGVPALPTKTYPDKLIF. The CDR3, as DNA: TGTGCTCTTGGGGTTCCCGCTCTTCCTACCAAGACGTACCCCGATAAACTCATCTTT.

This clone was seen more than once but under ten times. TCRdb assigns this DNA the protein of a much larger clone, which departs from its translation at residue 7; this likely reflects a read error, and the protein shown comes from translating the DNA. The chain links TRDV1 to TRDJ1, with D uncertain. No J gene was available from TCRdb, and it was assigned here by a germline match of the DNA. CDR1 is TSWWSYY and CDR2 is QGS in the germline V gene. Trimming took 2 bases from V and 7 from J, leaving 20 bases between them. The CDR3 is made up of 16 amino acids. The CDR3 region has the DNA TGTGCTCTTGGGGAAGGAGCTGGTGAACCCTCCGGTAAACTCATCTTT. Protein sequence: CALGEGAGEPSGKLIF.

On this clone itself: TCRdb's entry gives the protein of a much larger clone, which mismatches this DNA's translation at residue 11, likely from a read error; the protein reported here is translated from the DNA. The V and J genes are TRDV2 and TRDJ3, with 8 bases aligning to TRDD3. As TCRdb names no J gene, one was assigned here on the basis of a DNA match to germline. Looked up from germline, CDR1 is GEAIGNYY and CDR2 is EKD. V shed 0 bases, J shed 2 bases, and the junction held 8 bases outside the gene matches. CDR3 length equals 19 residues. The CDR3 DNA follows: TGTGCCTGTGACACCTTACTGGGGGTCTACACCTGGGACACCCGACAGATGTTTTTC. It encodes CACDTLLGVYTWDTRQMFF.

This clone was counted a few times. A read error likely explains this, since a far larger clone differs by one base. Other DNA sequences in this sample translate to the same CDR3. This chain links TRDV1 with TRDJ1; TRDD3 matches 8 bases. Germline matching of the DNA provided the J gene here, since TCRdb leaves it blank. The V gene's germline CDR1 is TSWWSYY and CDR2 QGS. The CDR3 loop spans 25 amino acids. CDR3 sequence: CALGELSLPTAWGTSLLRYTDKLIF. In nucleotides, the CDR3 is TGTGCTCTTGGGGAACTATCCCTCCCTACGGCCTGGGGGACCTCTTTGCTCCGGTACACCGACAAACTCATCTTT.

As for this clone: The TCRdb record carries a much larger clone's protein, which differs from this DNA's translation at residue 3; a read error is the likely cause, and the protein listed here is the DNA translation. The chain combines TRDV2 with TRDJ1, with TRDD3 matching 9 bases. The J gene comes from matching the DNA to germline here; TCRdb lacks it. Germline loops: CDR1 GEAIGNYY, CDR2 EKD. This CDR3 region has 16 residues. The CDR3 region has the DNA TGTGCCTGGGACAAACTGGGGGAGCAATACACCGATAAACTCATCTTT. Amino acid sequence: CAWDKLGEQYTDKLIF.

With regard to this clone: The protein in TCRdb stems from a much larger clone and differs at residue 11 from this DNA's translation, likely a read error; here the protein is translated from the DNA. V gene TRDV2 combines with J gene TRDJ1; D is perhaps TRDD3 (5 bases). The J gene, not given by TCRdb, was assigned here from a germline match of the nucleotide sequence. Germline-derived CDR1 and CDR2 are GEAIGNYY and EKD. The CDR3 spans 15 residues. The CDR3 loop reads CACDTILGITGKLIF. The CDR3 DNA reads TGTGCCTGTGACACGATACTTGGAATCACCGGTAAACTCATCTTT.

This clone has a count of ten or more. The chain has TRDV1 and TRDJ1, with D perhaps matching TRDD3 (5 bases). Germline values: CDR1 TSWWSYY, CDR2 QGS. This CDR3 is 19 amino acids long. Trimming took 0 bases from V and 0 from J, leaving 20 bases between them. CDR3 sequence (DNA): TGTGCTCTTGGGGAACTTTTTGCCGTACTTGGGGACAACACCGATAAACTCATCTTT. This encodes CALGELFAVLGDNTDKLIF.

This clone has just a few counts. TCRdb's protein for this DNA is that of a much larger clone and differs from the translation at residue 5, likely a read error; the protein shown is the DNA translation. This chain uses TRDV1 with TRDJ1; 8 positions match TRDD3. The CDR3 sequence is 19 residues long. In germline, CDR1 is TSWWSYY, CDR2 QGS. V gave up 4 bases and J gave up 0 bases; unmatched junction bases: 16. CDR3 sequence reads: CALGGLSYQGDSYTDKLIF. CDR3 DNA: TGTGCTCTTGGGGGACTATCCTACCAGGGGGATAGCTACACCGATAAACTCATCTTT.

In its sample, this clone was seen many times. The protein TCRdb gives is from a much larger clone and does not agree with this DNA's translation at residue 3, likely a read error; the protein shown here comes from the DNA. V gene TRDV1 combines with J gene TRDJ1, with TRDD3 identical over 10 bases. No J gene was available from TCRdb, and it was assigned here by a germline match of the DNA. Germline loops: CDR1 TSWWSYY, CDR2 QGS. The CDR3 is 18 amino acids. The CDR3 sequence is CAPGELSVMGDTTDKLIF. The DNA of the CDR3 is TGTGCTCCTGGGGAACTTTCAGTCATGGGGGATACAACCGATAAACTCATCTTT.

This clone appeared many times. The J gene is TRDJ1, the V gene TRDV1, with 12 nucleotides matching TRDD3. CDR3 length equals 20 residues. With 0 bases clipped from V and 7 bases from J, the junction kept 18 bases outside the gene matches. Germline-derived CDR1 and CDR2 are TSWWSYY and QGS. The DNA for the CDR3 is TGTGCTCTTGGGGAACTAGGCGGGCCTTACTGGGGGATACTTAAGGGTAAACTCATCTTT. Translated: CALGELGGPYWGILKGKLIF.

This clone was seen repeatedly, ten times or more. The protein TCRdb gives is from a much larger clone and does not agree with this DNA's translation at residue 6, likely a read error; the protein shown here comes from the DNA. The rearrangement uses TRDV1 and TRDJ1; 9 bases line up with TRDD3. With V trimmed by 1 base and J by 11 bases, 8 bases remained unmatched. This CDR3 is 14 amino acids long. Germline CDR1 and CDR2: TSWWSYY and QGS. The CDR3 nucleotides are TGTGCTCTTGGGGAACGCCTGGGGGATTCGGTGCTCATCTTT. It encodes CALGERLGDSVLIF.

Points on this clone: The TCRdb record carries a much larger clone's protein, which differs from this DNA's translation at residue 8; a read error is the likely cause, and the protein listed here is the DNA translation. The chain has TRDV2 and TRDJ1; D is unresolved. Trimming took off 1 base at V and 7 bases at J, with 9 bases between the two ends. This CDR3 is built from 12 residues. CDR1 is GEAIGNYY and CDR2 is EKD in the germline V gene. The DNA for the CDR3 is TGTGCCTGTGACACTGGGAAGAGTAAACTCATCTTT. Translating it yields CACDTGKSKLIF.

In nucleotides, the CDR3 is TGTGCTCTTGGGGGCCTTCCTATCGAATCCGGGGGATACCCCTACACCGATAAACTCATCTTT. Translation: CALGGLPIESGGYPYTDKLIF. This rearrangement joins TRDV1 to TRDJ1; weak D call: TRDD3 (9 bases). TCRdb does not report a J gene; here it was assigned by matching the DNA to germline references. Trimming left V 4 bases short and J 0 bases short, with 30 bases between. The length of the CDR3 is 21 residues. Germline loops: CDR1 TSWWSYY, CDR2 QGS.

This clone showed up just a few times. The translation of this DNA and the TCRdb protein of a much larger clone differ at residue 12, probably owing to a read error; the protein shown here is translated from the DNA. For the V gene the call is TRDV2; the J gene has no call; the listed D gene, TRDD3, was not tested against the DNA. This CDR3 spans 14 amino acids. The germline CDR1 and CDR2 sequences are GEAIGNYY and EKD. CDR3 DNA: TGTGCCTGTGACGGGATACAGGGAGCCGATAAACCCATCTTT. It translates to CACDGIQGADKPIF.

This clone was found many times. The likely explanation is a read error, given a far larger clone one base away. Other nucleotide sequences in the sample specify the same CDR3. The V and J genes are TRDV2 and TRDJ1, with unresolved D. The CDR3 has 17 residues. Germline values: CDR1 GEAIGNYY, CDR2 EKD. Here the CDR3 DNA reads TGTGCCTGTGACACCGTCGATAAAGGTACACACACCGACAAACTCATCTTT. Translating gives CACDTVDKGTHTDKLIF.

About this clone itself: TCRdb's protein, taken from a much larger clone, differs from this DNA's translation at residue 6, likely owing to a read error; the protein displayed comes from the DNA. For the CDR3, the DNA is TGTGCTCTTGGGGACCTGCTCCGGATATCTAAGCTCATCTTT. As protein: CALGDLLRISKLIF. V and J are TRDV1 and TRDJ1; D perhaps matches TRDD3 (5 bases). Germline CDR1 reads TSWWSYY; CDR2 reads QGS. CDR3 size: 14 residues. Between the trimmed V and J ends, which lost 3 bases and 11 bases, there was a span of 19 bases.